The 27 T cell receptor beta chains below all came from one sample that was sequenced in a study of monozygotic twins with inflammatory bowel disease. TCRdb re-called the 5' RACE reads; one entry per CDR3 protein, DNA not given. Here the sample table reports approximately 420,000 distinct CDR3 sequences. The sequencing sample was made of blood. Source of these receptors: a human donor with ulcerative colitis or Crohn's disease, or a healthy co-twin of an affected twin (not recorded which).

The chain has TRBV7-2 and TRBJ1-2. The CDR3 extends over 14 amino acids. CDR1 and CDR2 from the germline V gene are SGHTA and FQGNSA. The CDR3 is CASSTAGMDYGYTF. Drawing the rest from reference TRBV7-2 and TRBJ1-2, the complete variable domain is GAGVSQSPSNKVTEKGKDVELRCDPISGHTALYWYRQSLGQGLEFLIYFQGNSAPDKSGLPSDRFSAERTGGSVSTLTIQRTQQEDSAVYLCASSTAGMDYGYTFGSGTRLTVV.

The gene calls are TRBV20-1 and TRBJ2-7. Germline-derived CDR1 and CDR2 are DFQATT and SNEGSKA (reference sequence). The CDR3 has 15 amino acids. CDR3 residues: CSAPNPQGALYEQYF.

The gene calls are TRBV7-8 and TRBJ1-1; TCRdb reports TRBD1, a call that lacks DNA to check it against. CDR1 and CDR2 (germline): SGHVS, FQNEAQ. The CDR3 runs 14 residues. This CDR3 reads CASSLWGSSPEAFF.

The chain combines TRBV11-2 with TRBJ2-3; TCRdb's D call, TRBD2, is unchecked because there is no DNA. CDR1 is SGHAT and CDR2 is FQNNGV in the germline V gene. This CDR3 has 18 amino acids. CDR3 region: CASSFRGASGLLTDTQYF.

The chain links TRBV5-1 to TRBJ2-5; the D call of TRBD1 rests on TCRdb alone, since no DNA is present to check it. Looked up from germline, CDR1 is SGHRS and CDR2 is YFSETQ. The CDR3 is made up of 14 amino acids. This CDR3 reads CASSPGDGQETQYF.

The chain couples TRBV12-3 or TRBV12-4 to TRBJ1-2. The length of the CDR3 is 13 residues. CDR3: CAGSPRINIGYTF.

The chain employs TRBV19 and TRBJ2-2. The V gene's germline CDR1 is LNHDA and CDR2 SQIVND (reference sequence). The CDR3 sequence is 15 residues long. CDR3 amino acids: CASSIVGKNTGELFF.

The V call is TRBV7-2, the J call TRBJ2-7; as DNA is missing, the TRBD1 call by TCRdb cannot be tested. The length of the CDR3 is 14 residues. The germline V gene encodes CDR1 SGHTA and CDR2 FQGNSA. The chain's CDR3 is CASRAGGFIYEQYF.

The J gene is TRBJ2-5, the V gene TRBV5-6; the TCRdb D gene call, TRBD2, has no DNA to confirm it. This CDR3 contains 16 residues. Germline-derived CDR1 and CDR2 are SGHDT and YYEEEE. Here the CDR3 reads CASSWGLAGLQETQYF.

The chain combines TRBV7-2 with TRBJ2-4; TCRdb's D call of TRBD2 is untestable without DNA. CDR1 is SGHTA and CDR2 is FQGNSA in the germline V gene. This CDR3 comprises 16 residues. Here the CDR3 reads CASSRSTSGGKNIQYF.

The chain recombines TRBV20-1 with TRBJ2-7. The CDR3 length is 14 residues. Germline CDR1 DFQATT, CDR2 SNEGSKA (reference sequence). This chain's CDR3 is CSARSLAGSYEQYF.

The CDR3 sequence: CASNSVGNYGYTF. The rearrangement uses TRBV12-3 or TRBV12-4 and TRBJ1-2. The CDR3 extends over 13 amino acids.

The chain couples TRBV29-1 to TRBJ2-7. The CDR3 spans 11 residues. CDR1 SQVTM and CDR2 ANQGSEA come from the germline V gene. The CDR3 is CSVVIIYEQYF.

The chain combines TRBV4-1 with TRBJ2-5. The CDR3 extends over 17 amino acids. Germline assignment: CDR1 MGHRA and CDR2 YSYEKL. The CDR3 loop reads CASSQGLSGGYQETQYF.

The CDR3 here is CASSRTSGRAEELFF. The chain joins TRBV7-8 to TRBJ2-2; TCRdb's assignment of TRBD2 cannot be checked, as there is no DNA. There are 15 residues in the CDR3. CDR1 and CDR2 (germline): SGHVS, FQNEAQ. Full variable domain (remainder filled in from reference TRBV7-8 and TRBJ2-2): GAGVSQSPRYKVAKRGQDVALRCDPISGHVSLFWYQQALGQGPEFLTYFQNEAQLDKSGLPSDRFFAERPEGSVSTLKIQRTQQEDSAVYLCASSRTSGRAEELFFGEGSRLTVL.

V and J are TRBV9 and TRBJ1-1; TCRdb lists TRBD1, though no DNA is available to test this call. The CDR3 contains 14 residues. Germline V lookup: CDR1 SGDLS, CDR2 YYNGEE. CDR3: CASSFFDRDPEAFF.

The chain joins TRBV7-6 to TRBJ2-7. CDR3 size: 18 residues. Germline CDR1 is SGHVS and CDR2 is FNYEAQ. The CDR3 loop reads CASSLEDRIARGEYEQYF.

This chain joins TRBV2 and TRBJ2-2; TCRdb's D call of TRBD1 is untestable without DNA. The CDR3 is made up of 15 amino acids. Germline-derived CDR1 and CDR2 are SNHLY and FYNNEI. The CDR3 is CASRDRGEGTGELFF.

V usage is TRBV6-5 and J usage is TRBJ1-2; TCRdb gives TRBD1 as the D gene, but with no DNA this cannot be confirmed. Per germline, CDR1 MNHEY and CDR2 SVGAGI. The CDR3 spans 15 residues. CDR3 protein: CASSYDGPGYGGYTF.

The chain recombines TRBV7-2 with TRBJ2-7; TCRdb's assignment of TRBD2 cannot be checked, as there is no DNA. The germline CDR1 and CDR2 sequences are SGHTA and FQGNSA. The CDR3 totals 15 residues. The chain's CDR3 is CASSYSGREHDEQYF.

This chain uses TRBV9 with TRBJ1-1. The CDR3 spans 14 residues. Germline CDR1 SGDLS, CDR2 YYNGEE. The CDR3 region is CASSPSPGDTEAFF.

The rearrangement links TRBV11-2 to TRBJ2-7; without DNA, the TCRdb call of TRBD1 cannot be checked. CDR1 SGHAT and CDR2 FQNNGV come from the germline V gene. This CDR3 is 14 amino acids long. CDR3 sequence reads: CASSDRDASYEQYF.

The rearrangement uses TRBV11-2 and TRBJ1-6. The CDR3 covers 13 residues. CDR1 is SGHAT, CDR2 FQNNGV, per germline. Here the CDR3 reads CASSINGYSPLHF.

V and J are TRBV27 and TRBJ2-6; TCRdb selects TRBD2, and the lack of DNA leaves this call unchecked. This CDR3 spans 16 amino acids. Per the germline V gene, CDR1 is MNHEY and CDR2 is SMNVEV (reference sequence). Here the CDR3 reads CASKRLAGSGANVLTF.

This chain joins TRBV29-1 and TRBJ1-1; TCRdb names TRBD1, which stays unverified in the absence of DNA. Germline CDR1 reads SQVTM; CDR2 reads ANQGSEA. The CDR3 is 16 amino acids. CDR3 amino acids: CSVEDPGRGAHTEAFF.

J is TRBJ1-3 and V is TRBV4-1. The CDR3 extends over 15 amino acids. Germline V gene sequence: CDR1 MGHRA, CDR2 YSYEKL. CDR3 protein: CASSQDSFVGNTIYF.

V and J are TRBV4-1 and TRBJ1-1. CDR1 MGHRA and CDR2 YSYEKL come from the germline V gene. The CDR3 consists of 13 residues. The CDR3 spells CASSQDSGRKAFF.